These 27 T cell receptor beta chains originate from one sample sequenced in a study of blood T cell repertoires in COVID-19. Sequenced by immunoSEQ multiplex PCR; TCRdb stores in-frame clones only, minus some. Of tens of thousands of clones listed, 79% are singletons. The sequencing input was peripheral blood. The receptors stem from a man aged 55 to 69 with active or convalescent COVID-19.

The chain carries TRBV18 and TRBJ2-2; D uncertain. The CDR3 loop spans 14 amino acids. CDR1 KGHSH and CDR2 LQKENI come from the germline V gene. The V and J ends lost 2 bases and 6 bases respectively, with 10 bases between them. CDR3 sequence: CASSPGHPSGELFF. Written as DNA, the CDR3 is TGTGCCAGCTCACCAGGCCACCCATCCGGGGAGCTGTTTTTT.

The chain employs TRBV28 and TRBJ2-1, with 8 bases identical to TRBD1. Germline lookup yields CDR1 MDHEN and CDR2 SYDVKM. V gave up 4 bases and J gave up 4 bases; unmatched junction bases: 6. This CDR3 spans 15 amino acids. DNA of the CDR3: TGTGCCAGCAGTTCTTCCGGGACAGGTTACAATGAGCAGTTCTTC. It codes for CASSSSGTGYNEQFF.

The chain recombines TRBV5-6 with TRBJ1-1; no definite D call. CDR1 SGHDT and CDR2 YYEEEE come from the germline V gene. Trimming shortened V by 1 base and J by 1 base, and 5 bases separated the two germline ends. The CDR3 contains 13 residues. The CDR3 spells CASSLPGNTEAFF. The CDR3, as DNA: TGTGCCAGCAGCTTGCCGGGGAACACTGAAGCTTTCTTT.

The V gene is TRBV7-8, the J gene TRBJ1-5, with 8 bases that match TRBD1. This CDR3 is built from 18 residues. The germline CDR1 and CDR2 sequences are SGHVS and FQNEAQ. V shed 2 bases and J 0 bases; nucleotides not matched to a gene: 9. The CDR3: CASSLISGGHLSNQPQHF. The CDR3 region has the DNA TGTGCCAGCAGCTTAATTTCAGGGGGCCATCTTAGCAATCAGCCCCAGCATTTT. Together with reference TRBV7-8 and TRBJ1-5, the CDR3 gives the full variable domain: GAGVSQSPRYKVAKRGQDVALRCDPISGHVSLFWYQQALGQGPEFLTYFQNEAQLDKSGLPSDRFFAERPEGSVSTLKIQRTQQEDSAVYLCASSLISGGHLSNQPQHFGDGTRLSIL.

CDR3 coding DNA: TGTGCCAGCAGCTTACGGGGACAGGGCCTAGACCCAACTAATGAAAAACTGTTTTTT. Translating gives CASSLRGQGLDPTNEKLFF. The V call is TRBV7-6, the J call TRBJ1-4, with TRBD1 matching over 9 bases. V lost 2 bases and J lost 0; bases outside the gene matches: 10. This CDR3 comprises 19 residues. Looked up from germline, CDR1 is SGHVS and CDR2 is FNYEAQ.

This clone was seen only a few times. The chain employs TRBV19 and TRBJ2-3; D remains unclear. Trimming stripped 5 bases from V and 4 bases from J, with 7 bases between. The CDR3 is 12 amino acids. Germline CDR1 LNHDA, CDR2 SQIVND (reference sequence). The CDR3 DNA reads TGTGCCAGTAGTCCGAGGTCAGATACGCAGTATTTT. Encoded protein: CASSPRSDTQYF.

This chain joins TRBV18 and TRBJ2-1, with 12 bases matching TRBD1. In germline, CDR1 is KGHSH, CDR2 LQKENI. After removal of 3 bases from V and 11 bases from J, the junction contained 5 bases not matched to a gene. The CDR3 contains 14 residues. The CDR3 bases are TGTGCCAGCTCACCGTGGGACAGGGGGCAGAAGCAGTTCTTC. Translated, it gives CASSPWDRGQKQFF.

The chain uses TRBV3-1 (or the pseudogene TRBV3-2) and TRBJ1-2; D unresolved. The CDR3 spans 13 residues. Germline assignment: CDR1 LGHDT and CDR2 YNNKEL (reference sequence). V was pared by 4 bases and J by 5 bases, with 11 bases between. The CDR3 DNA is TGTGCCAGCAGCCCTAATCGGGATTATGGCTACACCTTC. This translates into CASSPNRDYGYTF.

V gene TRBV5-4 combines with J gene TRBJ2-5; 10 positions agree with TRBD2. The CDR3 is made up of 17 amino acids. The V gene end was trimmed by 2 bases and the J gene end by 1 base; junction bases not matched to a gene: 8. Per germline, CDR1 SGHNT and CDR2 YYREEE (reference sequence). This CDR3 is CASSLKGLAEIQETQYF. The CDR3 DNA follows: TGTGCCAGCAGCTTAAAAGGACTAGCGGAAATCCAAGAGACCCAGTACTTC.

The chain couples TRBV5-1 to TRBJ1-4, with TRBD1 matching 11 bases. The CDR3 consists of 14 residues. The V segment lost 5 bases and the J segment 8 bases; nucleotides outside the gene matches: 5. The germline V gene has CDR1 SGHRS and CDR2 YFSETQ. The CDR3 loop reads CASRTGTGGEKLFF. The CDR3 bases are TGCGCCAGCAGAACCGGGACAGGGGGGGAAAAACTGTTTTTT.

This clone has a handful of counts. The J gene is TRBJ2-1, the V gene TRBV7-3; 8 bases fit TRBD1. The J segment lost 4 bases and the V segment lost 4 bases, leaving 9 bases of the junction unmatched. The length of the CDR3 is 16 residues. Germline-derived CDR1 and CDR2 are SGHTA and FQGTGA. The CDR3 nucleotides read TGTGCCAGCAGCTCGACCCCGGGACAGGCTTACAATGAGCAGTTCTTC. Translating gives CASSSTPGQAYNEQFF.

This sequence joins TRBV20-1 and TRBJ1-1; D is unclear. CDR3 length: 10 amino acids. CDR1 DFQATT and CDR2 SNEGSKA come from the germline V gene (reference sequence). The ends were cut back, 6 bases at V and 11 bases at J, with 13 bases in the middle. The CDR3 loop reads CSAVNLGAFF. CDR3 DNA sequence: TGCAGTGCGGTAAACCTCGGGGCTTTCTTT.

The chain couples TRBV24-1 to TRBJ1-5; D unresolved. CDR3 length equals 15 residues. The V end was cut by 3 bases, the J end by 7 bases, with 15 bases between. The germline CDR1 and CDR2 sequences are KGHDR and SFDVKD. CDR3 protein: CATSDEGRVGQPQHF. CDR3 nucleotide sequence: TGTGCCACCAGTGATGAGGGAAGGGTAGGGCAGCCCCAGCATTTT.

The chain employs TRBV28 and TRBJ2-5; TRBD1 aligns across 7 bases. This CDR3 comprises 14 residues. Germline V gene data show CDR1 as MDHEN and CDR2 as SYDVKM. Trimming at V came to 3 bases and at J to 5 bases, leaving 6 bases not matched to a gene. The CDR3 sequence is CASSLYRGRETQYF. Written as DNA, the CDR3 is TGTGCCAGCAGTTTGTACAGGGGCCGGGAGACCCAGTACTTC. Supplemented by reference TRBV28 and TRBJ2-5, the full variable domain reads DVKVTQSSRYLVKRTGEKVFLECVQDMDHENMFWYRQDPGLGLRLIYFSYDVKMKEKGDIPEGYSVSREKKERFSLILESASTNQTSMYLCASSLYRGRETQYFGPGTRLLVL.

The J gene is TRBJ2-7, the V gene TRBV12-3 or TRBV12-4, with 8 positions matching TRBD1. V was clipped by 8 bases and J by 8 bases; unmatched bases: 8. The CDR3 runs to 12 residues. DNA of the CDR3: TGTGCCAGCCAGAATGGACAGGGCCAGCAGTACTTC. Translating gives CASQNGQGQQYF.

The rearrangement joins TRBV7-8 to TRBJ2-2; D is perhaps TRBD2 (6 bases). V was shortened by 1 base and J by 8 bases, with 11 bases between the two germline ends. From germline, CDR1 is SGHVS and CDR2 FQNEAQ. The CDR3 is 14 residues long. The CDR3 DNA follows: TGTGCCAGCAGCTTAGAGGCGGGGCGGGGGGAGCTGTTTTTT. Translating gives CASSLEAGRGELFF. The full variable domain, in which reference TRBV7-8 and TRBJ2-2 provide the parts outside the CDR3, is GAGVSQSPRYKVAKRGQDVALRCDPISGHVSLFWYQQALGQGPEFLTYFQNEAQLDKSGLPSDRFFAERPEGSVSTLKIQRTQQEDSAVYLCASSLEAGRGELFFGEGSRLTVL.

In its sample, this clone was seen a few times. The chain has TRBV24-1 and TRBJ2-1; no clear D. CDR3 length equals 13 residues. Trimming removed 0 bases at V and 5 bases at J, with 4 bases between. Germline loops: CDR1 KGHDR, CDR2 SFDVKD. CDR3 in amino acids: CATSDLNNNEQFF. The DNA of the CDR3 is TGTGCCACCAGTGATTTGAACAACAATGAGCAGTTCTTC.

The chain couples TRBV6-1 to TRBJ2-1, with D maybe TRBD2 (5 bases). CDR3 size: 12 residues. CDR1 MNHNS and CDR2 SASEGT come from the germline V gene. V was cut by 2 bases and J by 9 bases, with 8 bases left in between. The CDR3 here is CASSEYGGEQFF. CDR3 DNA sequence: TGTGCCAGCAGTGAATATGGAGGTGAGCAGTTCTTC.

This clone has just a few counts. The J gene is TRBJ1-2, the V gene TRBV29-1, with 7 bases matching TRBD1. V lost 5 bases, J lost 0 bases, and 9 bases stayed unmatched. Germline loops: CDR1 SQVTM, CDR2 ANQGSEA. The CDR3 is made up of 15 amino acids. The CDR3 DNA follows: TGCAGCGTTCACACCCGACAGGGAGCTAACTATGGCTACACCTTC. Encoded protein: CSVHTRQGANYGYTF. The full variable domain, with the rest looked up from reference TRBV29-1 and TRBJ1-2, is SAVISQKPSRDICQRGTSLTIQCQVDSQVTMMFWYRQQPGQSLTLIATANQGSEATYESGFVIDKFPISRPNLTFSTLTVSNMSPEDSSIYLCSVHTRQGANYGYTFGSGTRLTVV.

The CDR3 region is CASTGTGSQPQHF. CDR3 sequence (DNA): TGTGCCAGCACCGGGACAGGGAGTCAGCCCCAGCATTTT. This chain joins TRBV12-3 or TRBV12-4 and TRBJ1-5; 9 positions agree with TRBD1. The trim removed 7 bases at V and 6 bases at J, leaving 4 bases unmatched. The CDR3 spans 13 residues.

The rearrangement uses TRBV2 and TRBJ1-6; no clear D. Germline CDR1 SNHLY, CDR2 FYNNEI. V was cut by 3 bases and J by 9 bases, with 15 bases left in between. The CDR3 has 15 residues. The CDR3 reads CASSEADVMVSPLHF. The CDR3, as DNA: TGTGCCAGCAGTGAGGCGGATGTAATGGTTTCACCCCTCCACTTT.

This clone occurred once. This chain connects TRBV11-2 to TRBJ2-7; 8 bases line up with TRBD1. The CDR3 runs 15 residues. V shed 4 bases and J 3 bases; nucleotides not matched to a gene: 8. In germline, CDR1 is SGHAT, CDR2 FQNNGV. The DNA for the CDR3 is TGTGCCAGCAGCTCCTCGGACAGGGTTGGCTACGAGCAGTACTTC. It encodes CASSSSDRVGYEQYF.

The chain is built from TRBV28 and TRBJ1-3; no firm D call. CDR3 length: 13 residues. V shed 2 bases and J shed 7 bases, with 9 bases lying between them. Per the germline V gene, CDR1 is MDHEN and CDR2 is SYDVKM. CDR3 residues: CASSLTGWNTIYF. The CDR3 region has the DNA TGTGCCAGCAGTTTAACGGGTTGGAACACCATATATTTT.

The chain joins TRBV9 to TRBJ2-1; 7 positions agree with TRBD2. This CDR3 has 16 amino acids. The junction had 10 bases not matched to a gene; V was cut back by 2 bases and J by 5 bases. Germline assignment: CDR1 SGDLS and CDR2 YYNGEE. Here the CDR3 DNA reads TGTGCCAGCAGCGTCCCCACGGGGGGTTCGGACAATGAGCAGTTCTTC. It codes for CASSVPTGGSDNEQFF.

V usage is TRBV30 and J usage is TRBJ2-2; 7 bases line up with TRBD1. The CDR3 is 16 residues long. The germline V gene encodes CDR1 GTSNPN and CDR2 SVGIG (reference sequence). Trimming at V came to 3 bases and at J to 2 bases, leaving 9 bases not matched to a gene. The DNA of the CDR3 is TGTGCCTGGAGGAACTGGGGACAGCGAAACACCGGGGAGCTGTTTTTT. Encoded protein: CAWRNWGQRNTGELFF.

The rearrangement joins TRBV28 to TRBJ1-2; unclear D gene. Trimming stripped 11 bases from V and 4 bases from J, with 14 bases between. Per the germline V gene, CDR1 is MDHEN and CDR2 is SYDVKM. This CDR3 spans 12 amino acids. In DNA, the CDR3 is TGTGCCGGAGGCAACGTGGGCTATGGCTACACCTTC. Translated, it gives CAGGNVGYGYTF.

Comment on this clone: A single base is all that separates this from a far larger clone, so a read error is likely. Here the CDR3 reads CASSGGDTQYF. CDR3 in DNA: TGTGCCAGCAGCGGGGGGGATACGCAGTATTTT. V usage is TRBV6-4 and J usage is TRBJ2-3; 7 nucleotides align to TRBD2. J gave up 6 bases and V 6 bases, and 0 bases lay outside the gene matches. CDR1 is MRHNA, CDR2 SNTAGT, per germline. The CDR3 length is 11 residues.